This TCR beta chain was observed in a study of Graves' ophthalmopathy and Graves' hyperthyroidism (dated by TCRdb to the late 2010s). Study-wide context: Peripheral blood was collected before any treatment was given, at the time of initial diagnosis. Once sampling was done, hyperthyroidism patients were given methimazole at a starting dose of 30 mg daily, while ophthalmopathy patients were given high-dose intravenous methylprednisolone. The roughly 100 discovery patients were randomly divided into training and test sets at a 7:3 ratio. The study used signatures of the TCR beta repertoire to tell Graves' ophthalmopathy apart from Graves' hyperthyroidism and to predict which patients would progress to ophthalmopathy. A discovery set of 100 patients (about 45 ophthalmopathy, just over 55 stable hyperthyroidism) was enrolled to explore V-J signatures distinguishing ophthalmopathy from hyperthyroidism. In five or six hyperthyroidism patients, T-cell repertoires of thyroid tissue and blood were compared. For independent validation, a separate cohort was made up of 18 hyperthyroidism patients plus 17 patients who later progressed from hyperthyroidism to ophthalmopathy. In total, approximately 130 blood samples were TCR-sequenced: 40 to 45 ophthalmopathy, some 72 hyperthyroidism and 17 hyperthyroidism-to-ophthalmopathy patients.

TCR beta CDR3 regions were amplified from RNA transcripts for repertoire sequencing. The first round of RT-PCR was done with HTBI primers and the Qiagen OneStep RT-PCR kit, and was followed by a second round of multiplex PCR, then size selection and purification. The libraries underwent paired-end sequencing with 100 bp reads on an Illumina HiSeq2000. The authors' analysis ran thus. SOAPnuke was used to process the reads, throwing out any read that had adapters, had uncalled bases, had a mean Phred below 15, or lacked an exact constant-primer or identifier match. COPE v1.2.5 was used to merge high-quality paired reads. Each unique nucleotide sequence was defined as a clonotype, and clonotypes were aligned to IMGT TRB V, D and J references with MiTCR v1.1. The analysis was limited to V-J combinations with a frequency above 0.0001, which together covered just over 98% of the repertoires. For each V-J combination, a TCR clonal expansion and chaos score was defined as F50 clonal expansion divided by the chaos observed in the TCRdist matrix. Welch's t-statistics and random forest were used to reduce features to about a dozen V-J combinations, which were fed into a naive Bayes classifier. The similarity between thyroid and blood repertoires was quantified using the Morisita-Horn index. Through fastp at Q25 and MiXCR, TCRdb rebuilt clones from the public reads, retaining in-frame beta chains. Rows are combined by CDR3 protein, so each entry shows the most common genes and DNA. The V and J calls and clone size come from TCRdb's table, not from the authors' own analysis. The sample records about 620,000 distinct CDR3 sequences, 22% of which are singletons. Clones ranked in the top ten supply roughly 6.9% of the sample.

What the work shows at the level of the full study, not this receptor alone: In cross-validation, the 13-signature model distinguished ophthalmopathy from stable hyperthyroidism with approximately 85% sensitivity and around 81% specificity, and in the test set the corresponding values were approximately 80% and 75%. Most expanded thyroid clonotypes with frequency above 0.001 were also detected in blood, suggesting blood repertoires may reflect the thyroid immune response. Sample size was not statistically predetermined, and group allocation was not concealed from the investigators. In validation, the model predicted ophthalmopathy progression with 70.59% sensitivity and approximately 72% specificity; about a dozen predicted patients were CT-confirmed with GO in a median of approximately six months.

Inclusive of the bounding cysteine and phenylalanine, the CDR3 is 13 residues long. Only the CDR3 region is kept as DNA, spanning 39 bases read in frame from base 1. V loses 0 bases of germline sequence and J loses 7 bases, and the interval between the two ends is 9 bases. CDR1 is given as SGHDN and CDR2 as FVKESK, both from the germline V gene. This clonotype occurred a few times. Its recognized antigen is unknown. No per-base quality is available; no much larger clone lies one base away. Stable hyperthyroidism was defined as no progression to ophthalmopathy within 18 months of follow-up. Hyperthyroidism patients were newly diagnosed, were aged 18 to 65 years, and had a disease duration under 2 months. Anyone with other autoimmune diseases, uncontrolled infections, pregnancy or lactation was excluded from the study. Clinical symptoms, serum thyroxine, TRAb, thyroid ultrasound and orbital computed tomography were used for diagnosis. PBMCs were isolated from about 9.1 ml of fresh peripheral blood by Ficoll-Paque density gradient centrifugation. Total RNA was extracted using Trizol reagent, and RNA quality was checked on an Agilent 2100 Bioanalyzer.

This clonotype was sampled from a woman aged 18-29 years with stable Graves' hyperthyroidism. Some clones in this sample may be carry-over from other donors' samples. Donor details come from another sample of the same person, matched by shared clones. Sequences were obtained from peripheral blood. The rearrangement joined TRBV14 to TRBJ1-2, with the D gene uncertain. At the DNA level, the sequence is TGTGCCAGCAGCCAAGAGTGGAGTGGTGGCTACACCTTC. Its product reads: CASSQEWSGGYTF.